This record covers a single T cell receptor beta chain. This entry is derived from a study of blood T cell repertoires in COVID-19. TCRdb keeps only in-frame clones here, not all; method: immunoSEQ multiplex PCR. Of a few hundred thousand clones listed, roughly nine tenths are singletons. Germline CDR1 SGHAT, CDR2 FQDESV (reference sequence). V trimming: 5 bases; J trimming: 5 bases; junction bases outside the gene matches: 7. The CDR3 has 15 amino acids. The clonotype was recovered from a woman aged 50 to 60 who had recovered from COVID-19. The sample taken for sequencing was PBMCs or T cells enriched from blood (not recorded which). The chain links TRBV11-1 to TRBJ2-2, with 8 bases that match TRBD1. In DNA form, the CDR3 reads TGTGCCAGCAGCCCGGACAGGGTTGAGACCGGGGAGCTGTTTTTT. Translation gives CASSPDRVETGELFF.